The present entry profiles one T cell receptor beta chain with its context. Its antigen remains unidentified. The data originate from a study of T cell repertoires in cytomegalovirus infection. Study background: It can be stated that public TCR beta signatures indicated CMV infection as well as a matching HLA type. Study-wide results and caveats: Public TCR beta family frequency separated CMV-and-HLA carriers, including in an independent cohort. HLA-C-restricted, CMV-specific TCR beta clonotypes were dominant ex vivo.

CDR3 size: 16 residues. Trimming took off 1 base at V and 7 bases at J, with 17 bases between the two ends. Germline assignment: CDR1 LGHDT and CDR2 YNNKEL (reference sequence). One entry per CDR3 protein results from TCRdb running MiXCR on the reads. The sample includes about 310,000 distinct CDR3 sequences, around 9.6% of them seen just once. Sequenced: PBMCs. The sequence derives from a human donor in good health (CMV status not recorded). Some clones in this sample may be carry-over from other donors' samples. This chain uses TRBV3-1 with TRBJ2-1, with D possibly matching TRBD2 (7 bases). The CDR3 is CASSQVGGRLRNEQFF. Here the CDR3 DNA reads TGTGCCAGCAGCCAAGTCGGGGGGCGATTGAGAAATGAGCAGTTCTTC.